This T cell receptor (beta chain) was retrieved from a study of CD8+CD57+ T cells in acquired aplastic anemia. General study findings and limits: Statistical testing detected no significant gap in CD8+ Simpson's diversity between patients and controls. Patients and controls were found to share some 30 CD8+ CDR3 sequences.

Per the germline V gene, CDR1 is SGHTS and CDR2 is YDEGEE. Trimming removed 4 bases from V and 4 bases from J, with 14 bases in between. The CDR3 has 14 residues. This clonotype came up many times. Its antigen remains unidentified. Genomic DNA was employed as the template in profiling TCR beta VDJ and CDR3. TCRdb fed the reads into MiXCR, producing one record per CDR3 protein. The data contain some 290,000 distinct CDR3 sequences, approximately 57% of them seen just once; the ten biggest clones take up approximately 8.2%. The sample comprised sorted CD4+, CD8+, or CD8+CD57+ T cells (not recorded which) from PBMCs. This chain uses TRBV5-8 with TRBJ1-2; D uncertain. This TCR derives from a human donor with severe aplastic anemia or a healthy control (not recorded which). CDR3 coding DNA: TGTGCCAGCAGCGGTTGGGCGGCACCCTATGGCTACACCTTC. Protein: CASSGWAAPYGYTF.